The rows below give T cell receptor beta chains drawn from one sample of a study of T cell responses to AZD1222 COVID-19 vaccine. Here immunoSEQ multiplex PCR was the method, and the copy in TCRdb shows in-frame clones only, minus some. The sample records 150,000 or so clones, 85% to 90% being singletons. The specimen was peripheral blood, collected 28 days after the second dose of the MenACWY control vaccine. These receptors all come from an adult who received the MenACWY meningococcal vaccine as a control. Both conserved end residues are part of each CDR3. The order of the fields is J gene, clone size, V gene, CDR3 protein. Size is omitted from some rows. Given values are once, few, many or a class for expanded clones.

TRBJ1-3 | . | TRBV18 | CASSPQGSGNTIYF
TRBJ2-7 | . | TRBV27 | CASSLGGVWGPFYEQYF
TRBJ2-3 | . | TRBV27 | CASSTWTSGTDTQYF
TRBJ2-2 | . | TRBV7-3 | CASSLTLGNTGELFF
TRBJ1-4 | . | TRBV9 | CASSATVATNEKLFF
TRBJ2-2 | . | TRBV6-4 | CASSETGDTGELFF
TRBJ2-3 | . | TRBV14 | CASSHYPGLQIDTQYF
TRBJ2-7 | few | TRBV6-1 | CASSDGGFSSYEQYF
TRBJ2-7 | . | TRBV6-2/TRBV6-3 | CASSWTRDRYIYEQYF
TRBJ1-4 | . | TRBV27 | CASRLPGDTNEKLFF
TRBJ2-7 | . | TRBV10-3 | CAISLGTASTYEQYF
TRBJ2-3 | . | TRBV14 | CASSLPRGSGDTDTQYF
TRBJ2-5 | . | TRBV28 | CASSLGTVGEETQYF
TRBJ2-7 | . | TRBV4-1 | CASSPVGWDSYEQYF
TRBJ1-5 | . | TRBV28 | CASSFWTGGDQPQHF
TRBJ1-2 | . | TRBV28 | CASSLRSPGYGYTF
TRBJ2-2 | . | TRBV10-3 | CAISTTSGHTGELFF
TRBJ2-1 | . | TRBV19 | CAISTSGRSNEQFF
TRBJ2-7 | once | TRBV6-2/TRBV6-3 | CASSTSSVEQYF
TRBJ2-1 | . | TRBV5-1 | CASSPPVSGRANSNNEQFF
TRBJ1-1 | . | TRBV5-6 | CASDTVRDWYMNTEAFF
TRBJ1-5 | once | TRBV7-2 | CASSSSGSQPQHF
TRBJ2-1 | . | TRBV7-2 | CASSLIPTGGSYNEQFF
TRBJ2-1 | . | TRBV18 | CASSPGTQSYNEQFF
TRBJ2-5 | . | TRBV10-2 | CASSDRPQQETQYF
TRBJ1-4 | . | TRBV30 | CAWSNEKLFF
TRBJ2-3 | once | TRBV19 | CASSNRYTDTQYF
TRBJ2-2 | . | TRBV3-1/TRBV3-2 | CASRAANTGELFF
TRBJ1-4 | . | TRBV27 | CASSWDRANEKLFF
TRBJ2-7 | . | TRBV4-3 | CASSPQSPTGSYEQYF
TRBJ2-7 | . | TRBV19 | CASSIGGDRVFYEQYF
TRBJ2-3 | . | TRBV6-2/TRBV6-3 | CASSTPTSTDTQYF
TRBJ2-1 | . | TRBV5-1 | CASSLGTQGNEQFF
TRBJ1-2 | . | TRBV7-2 | CASSPTGGYGYTF
TRBJ2-7 | once | TRBV10-3 | CAISESNGYYEQYF
TRBJ1-2 | . | TRBV6-2/TRBV6-3 | CASSYLGQTGTF
TRBJ2-7 | . | TRBV11-2 | CASSAGTSGVSYEQYF
TRBJ1-2 | . | TRBV27 | CASSLGQGNDGYTF
TRBJ1-1 | . | TRBV7-9 | CASSLVGVRTEAFF
TRBJ2-3 | . | TRBV5-1 | CASSLRGRGADTQYF
TRBJ2-7 | . | TRBV7-9 | CASSFSGDRAYEQYF